This T cell receptor (beta chain) was sequenced for a study of T cell repertoires in cytomegalovirus infection. In the study overall: CMV infection and matching HLA type were both indicated by public TCR beta signatures. Whole-study findings and limits: HLA-C-restricted CMV-specific TCR beta clonotypes were dominant in the ex vivo response. Identification of carriers of CMV plus the relevant HLA was achieved through cumulative public TCR beta family frequency.

TCRdb fed the reads into MiXCR, producing one record per CDR3 protein. There are approximately 500,000 distinct CDR3 sequences in the sample; 11% occur only once, and roughly 10% lies in the top ten. This clonotype has a count of ten or more. Its antigen is not identified. CDR1 and CDR2 from the germline V gene are MNHNY and SVGAGI (reference sequence). V shed 2 bases, J shed 8 bases, and the junction held 10 bases outside the gene matches. The CDR3 sequence is 15 residues long. Sequencing used PBMCs. The chain is built from TRBV6-6 and TRBJ2-3; TRBD2 matches at 7 bases. The clonotype comes from a human donor in good health (CMV status not recorded). Some clones in this sample may be carry-over from other donors' samples. The CDR3 DNA reads as TGTGCCAGCAGTTACAGTCGGGAGGAGGGTGGTACGCAGTATTTT. It is translated as CASSYSREEGGTQYF.